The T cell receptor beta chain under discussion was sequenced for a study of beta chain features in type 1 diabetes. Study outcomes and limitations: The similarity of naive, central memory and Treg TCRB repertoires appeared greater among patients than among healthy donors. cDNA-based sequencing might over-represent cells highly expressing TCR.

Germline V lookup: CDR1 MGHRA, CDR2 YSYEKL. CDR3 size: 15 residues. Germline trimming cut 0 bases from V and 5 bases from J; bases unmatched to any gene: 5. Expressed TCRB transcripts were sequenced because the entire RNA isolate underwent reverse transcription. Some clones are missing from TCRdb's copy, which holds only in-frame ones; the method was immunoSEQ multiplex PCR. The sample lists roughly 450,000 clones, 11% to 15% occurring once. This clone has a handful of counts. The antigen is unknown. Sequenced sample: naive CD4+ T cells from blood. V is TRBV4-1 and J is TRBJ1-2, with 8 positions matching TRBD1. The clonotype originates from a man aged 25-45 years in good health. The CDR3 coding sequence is TGCGCCAGCAGCCAAGATTGGAGGACAGGGTATGGCTACACCTTC. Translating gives CASSQDWRTGYGYTF.